This entry is about one TCR beta chain. The germline V and J ends were trimmed by 5 bases and 5 bases, with 16 bases remaining between them. The length of the CDR3 is 15 residues. Germline CDR1 and CDR2: LNHNV and YYDKDF (reference sequence). This sample stems from a study of CD8 T cells in Susac syndrome. Random hexamers primed reverse transcription of about 0.5 to 1 ug RNA. TCRdb re-called the immunoSEQ multiplex PCR reads with MiXCR, one entry per CDR3 protein. This repertoire shows a few hundred thousand distinct CDR3 sequences, approximately 90% found once; its top ten account for over 0.1%. The T cells that were sequenced for TCR beta were CD8+ and CD4+ cells from blood. The multiple sclerosis control cohort comprised treatment-naive individuals presenting with stable or active relapsing-remitting disease. TEMRA cells were enriched by FACS, and CD4+ and CD8+ T cells were negatively isolated.

This clonotype was sampled from a human donor with multiple sclerosis. The rearrangement links TRBV15 to TRBJ2-1; no reliable D call. Sequenced sample: CD8+ T cells from PBMCs. CDR3: CATSGERSVDNEQFF. CDR3 coding DNA: TGTGCCACCAGCGGTGAGAGGTCCGTTGACAATGAGCAGTTCTTC.